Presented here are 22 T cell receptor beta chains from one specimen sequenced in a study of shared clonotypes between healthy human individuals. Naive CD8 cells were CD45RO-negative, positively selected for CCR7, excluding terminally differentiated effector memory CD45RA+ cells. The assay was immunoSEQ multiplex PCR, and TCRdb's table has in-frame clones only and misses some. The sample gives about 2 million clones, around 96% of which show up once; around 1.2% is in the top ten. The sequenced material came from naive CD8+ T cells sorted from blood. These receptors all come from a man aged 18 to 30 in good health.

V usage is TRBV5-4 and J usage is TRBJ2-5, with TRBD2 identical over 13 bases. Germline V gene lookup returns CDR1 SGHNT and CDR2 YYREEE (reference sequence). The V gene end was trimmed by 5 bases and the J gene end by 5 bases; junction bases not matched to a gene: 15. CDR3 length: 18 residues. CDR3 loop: CASSWGGVWTSGSETQYF. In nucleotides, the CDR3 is TGTGCCAGCAGTTGGGGGGGCGTTTGGACTAGCGGGAGTGAGACCCAGTACTTC.

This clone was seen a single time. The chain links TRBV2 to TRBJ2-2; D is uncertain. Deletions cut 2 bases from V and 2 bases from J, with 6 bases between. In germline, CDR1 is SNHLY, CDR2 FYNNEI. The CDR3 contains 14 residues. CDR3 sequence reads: CASSELTNTGELFF. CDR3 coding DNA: TGTGCCAGCAGTGAACTGACTAACACCGGGGAGCTGTTTTTT.

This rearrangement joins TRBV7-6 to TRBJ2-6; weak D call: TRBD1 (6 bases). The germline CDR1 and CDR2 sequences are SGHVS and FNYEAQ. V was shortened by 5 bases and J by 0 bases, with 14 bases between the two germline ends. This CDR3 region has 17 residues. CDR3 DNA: TGTGCCAGCAGCACCAGGACAGAGCTCTCTGGGGCCAACGTCCTGACTTTC. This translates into CASSTRTELSGANVLTF.

The CDR3: CASRIGQYYTF. CDR3 in DNA: TGTGCCAGTAGGATCGGACAGTACTACACCTTC. The V call is TRBV19, the J call TRBJ1-2, with D possibly being TRBD1 (6 bases). The length of the CDR3 is 11 residues. CDR1 and CDR2 from the germline V gene are LNHDA and SQIVND (reference sequence). With 6 bases removed from V and 10 bases from J, the gap between germline ends came to 12 bases.

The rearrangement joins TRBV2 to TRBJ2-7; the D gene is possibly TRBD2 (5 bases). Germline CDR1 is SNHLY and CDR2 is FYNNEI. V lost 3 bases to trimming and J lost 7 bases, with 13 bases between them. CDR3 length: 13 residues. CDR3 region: CASSDRLTGEQYF. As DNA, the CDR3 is TGTGCCAGCAGTGACCGTCTCACGGGAGAGCAGTACTTC.

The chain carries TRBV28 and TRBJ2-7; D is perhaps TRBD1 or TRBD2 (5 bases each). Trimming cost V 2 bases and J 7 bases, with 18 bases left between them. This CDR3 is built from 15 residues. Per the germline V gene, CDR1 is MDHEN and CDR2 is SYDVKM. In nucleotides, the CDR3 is TGTGCCAGCAGTTTACGGGGCAGGGAAGTAAGGGAGCAGTACTTC. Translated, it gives CASSLRGREVREQYF.

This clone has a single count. Here the CDR3 reads CASTSIAGGQVPDTQYF. Here the CDR3 DNA reads TGTGCCAGCACCTCTATTGCGGGGGGGCAGGTACCAGATACGCAGTATTTT. This chain links TRBV5-6 with TRBJ2-3; 9 bases align to TRBD2. With 6 bases clipped from V and 4 bases from J, the junction kept 15 bases outside the gene matches. The CDR3 is 17 amino acids. Per the germline V gene, CDR1 is SGHDT and CDR2 is YYEEEE.

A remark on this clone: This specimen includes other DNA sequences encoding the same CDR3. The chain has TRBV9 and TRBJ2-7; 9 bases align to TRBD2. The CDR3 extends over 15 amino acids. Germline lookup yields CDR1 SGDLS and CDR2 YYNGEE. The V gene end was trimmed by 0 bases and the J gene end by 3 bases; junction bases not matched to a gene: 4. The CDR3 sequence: CASSVGPAGGYEQYF. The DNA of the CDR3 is TGTGCCAGCAGCGTAGGCCCAGCGGGAGGCTACGAGCAGTACTTC. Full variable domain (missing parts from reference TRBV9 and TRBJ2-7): DSGVTQTPKHLITATGQRVTLRCSPRSGDLSVYWYQQSLDQGLQFLIQYYNGEERAKGNILERFSAQQFPDLHSELNLSSLELGDSALYFCASSVGPAGGYEQYFGPGTRLTVT.

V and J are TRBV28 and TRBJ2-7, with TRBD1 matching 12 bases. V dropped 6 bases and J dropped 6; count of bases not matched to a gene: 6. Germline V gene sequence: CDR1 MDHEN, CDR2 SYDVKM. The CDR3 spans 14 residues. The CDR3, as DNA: TGTGCCAGCAGCGGGACAGGGGGCCCGTCCGAGCAGTACTTC. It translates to CASSGTGGPSEQYF. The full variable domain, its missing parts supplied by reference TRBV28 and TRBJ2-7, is DVKVTQSSRYLVKRTGEKVFLECVQDMDHENMFWYRQDPGLGLRLIYFSYDVKMKEKGDIPEGYSVSREKKERFSLILESASTNQTSMYLCASSGTGGPSEQYFGPGTRLTVT.

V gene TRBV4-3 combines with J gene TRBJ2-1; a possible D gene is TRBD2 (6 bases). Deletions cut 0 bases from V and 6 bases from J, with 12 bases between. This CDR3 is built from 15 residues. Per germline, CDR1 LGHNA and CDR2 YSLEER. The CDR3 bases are TGCGCCAGCAGCCAAGACCGGGACTTGATCAATGAGCAGTTCTTC. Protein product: CASSQDRDLINEQFF.

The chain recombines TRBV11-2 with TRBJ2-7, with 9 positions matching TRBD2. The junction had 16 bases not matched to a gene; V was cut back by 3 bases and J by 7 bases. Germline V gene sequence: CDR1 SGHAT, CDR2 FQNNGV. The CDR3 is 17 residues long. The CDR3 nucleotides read TGTGCCAGCAGCTTCCCGACTAGCGGAGCGGGGTTGGGAGAGCAGTACTTC. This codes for CASSFPTSGAGLGEQYF.

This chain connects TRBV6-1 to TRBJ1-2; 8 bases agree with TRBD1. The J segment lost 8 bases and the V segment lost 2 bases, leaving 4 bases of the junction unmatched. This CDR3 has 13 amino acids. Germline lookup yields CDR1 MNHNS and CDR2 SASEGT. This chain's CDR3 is CASSEFQGAGYTF. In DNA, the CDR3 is TGTGCCAGCAGTGAATTTCAGGGGGCCGGCTACACCTTC.

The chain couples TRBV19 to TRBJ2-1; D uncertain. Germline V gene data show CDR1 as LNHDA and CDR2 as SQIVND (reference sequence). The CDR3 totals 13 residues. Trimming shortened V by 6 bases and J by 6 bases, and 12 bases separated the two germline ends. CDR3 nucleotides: TGTGCCAGTAGCCCCCGAGGTGGCAATGAGCAGTTCTTC. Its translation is CASSPRGGNEQFF.

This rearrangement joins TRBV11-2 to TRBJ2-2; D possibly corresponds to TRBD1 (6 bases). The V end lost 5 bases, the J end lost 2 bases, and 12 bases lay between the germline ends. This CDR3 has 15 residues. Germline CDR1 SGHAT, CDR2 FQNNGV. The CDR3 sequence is CASSLVGANTGELFF. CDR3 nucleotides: TGTGCCAGCAGCCTTGTGGGGGCAAACACCGGGGAGCTGTTTTTT.

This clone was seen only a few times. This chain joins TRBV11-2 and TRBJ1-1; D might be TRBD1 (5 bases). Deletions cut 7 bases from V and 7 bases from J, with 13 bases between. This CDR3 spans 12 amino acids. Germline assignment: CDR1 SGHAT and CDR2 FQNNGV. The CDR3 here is CASNPVGGEAFF. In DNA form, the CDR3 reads TGTGCCAGCAACCCGGTCGGGGGTGAAGCTTTCTTT.

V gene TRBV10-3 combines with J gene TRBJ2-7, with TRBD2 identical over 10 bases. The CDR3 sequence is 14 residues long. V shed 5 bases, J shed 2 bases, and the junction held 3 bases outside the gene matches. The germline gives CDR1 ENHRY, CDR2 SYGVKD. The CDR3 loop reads CAISLAGATYEQYF. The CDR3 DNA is TGTGCCATCAGTCTAGCGGGGGCGACCTACGAGCAGTACTTC.

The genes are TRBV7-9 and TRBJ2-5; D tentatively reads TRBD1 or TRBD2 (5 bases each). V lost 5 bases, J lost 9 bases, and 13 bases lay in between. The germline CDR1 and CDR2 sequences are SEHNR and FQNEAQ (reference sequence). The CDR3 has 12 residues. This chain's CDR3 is CASSGDGGAQYF. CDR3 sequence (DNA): TGTGCCAGCAGCGGCGATGGGGGTGCCCAGTACTTC.

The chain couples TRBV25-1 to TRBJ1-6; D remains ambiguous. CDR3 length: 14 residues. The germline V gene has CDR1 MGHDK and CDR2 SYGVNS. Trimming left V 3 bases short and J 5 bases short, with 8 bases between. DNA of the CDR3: TGTGCCAGCAGTGACTTGGGGAATAATTCACCCCTCCACTTT. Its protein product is CASSDLGNNSPLHF.

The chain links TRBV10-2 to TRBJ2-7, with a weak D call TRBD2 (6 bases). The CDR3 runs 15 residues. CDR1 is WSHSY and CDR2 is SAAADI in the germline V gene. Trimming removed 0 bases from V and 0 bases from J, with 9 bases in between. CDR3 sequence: CASSESWGVSYEQYF. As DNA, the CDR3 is TGCGCCAGCAGTGAGTCCTGGGGGGTCTCCTACGAGCAGTACTTC.

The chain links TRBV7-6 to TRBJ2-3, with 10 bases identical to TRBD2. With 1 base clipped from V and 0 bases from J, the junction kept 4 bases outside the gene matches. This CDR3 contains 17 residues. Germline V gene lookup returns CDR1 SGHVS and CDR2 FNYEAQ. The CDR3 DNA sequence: TGTGCCAGCAGCTTAGGGGCGACTAGCGGGAGCACAGATACGCAGTATTTT. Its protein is CASSLGATSGSTDTQYF.

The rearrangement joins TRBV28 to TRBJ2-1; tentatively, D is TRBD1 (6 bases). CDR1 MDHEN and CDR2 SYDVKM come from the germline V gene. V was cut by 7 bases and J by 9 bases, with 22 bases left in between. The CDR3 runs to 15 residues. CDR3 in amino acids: CASKGVWDKAGEQFF. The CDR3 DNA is TGTGCCAGCAAAGGAGTATGGGACAAGGCCGGTGAGCAGTTCTTC.

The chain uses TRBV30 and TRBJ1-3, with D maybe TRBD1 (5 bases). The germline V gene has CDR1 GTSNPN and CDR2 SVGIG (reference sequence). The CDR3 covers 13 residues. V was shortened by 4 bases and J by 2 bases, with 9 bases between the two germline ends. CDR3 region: CAWTTGPGNTIYF. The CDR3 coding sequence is TGTGCCTGGACGACGGGACCTGGAAACACCATATATTTT. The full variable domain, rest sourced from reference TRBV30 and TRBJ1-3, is SQTIHQWPATLVQPVGSPLSLECTVEGTSNPNLYWYRQAAGRGLQLLFYSVGIGQISSEVPQNLSASRPQDRQFILSSKKLLLSDSGFYLCAWTTGPGNTIYFGEGSWLTVV.